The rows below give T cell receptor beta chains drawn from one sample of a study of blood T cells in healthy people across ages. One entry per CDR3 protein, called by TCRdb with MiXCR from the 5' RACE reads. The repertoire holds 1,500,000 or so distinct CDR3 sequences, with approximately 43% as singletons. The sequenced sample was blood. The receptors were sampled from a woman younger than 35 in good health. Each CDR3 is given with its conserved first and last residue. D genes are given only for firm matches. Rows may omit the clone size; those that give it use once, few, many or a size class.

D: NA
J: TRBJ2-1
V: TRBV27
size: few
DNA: TGTGCCAGCAGGGGGATGGACAATGAGCAGTTCTTC
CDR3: CASRGMDNEQFF

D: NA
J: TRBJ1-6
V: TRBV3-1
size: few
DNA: TGTGCCAGCAGCCAAGATAGGGCGAGTCCCCTCCACTTT
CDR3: CASSQDRASPLHF

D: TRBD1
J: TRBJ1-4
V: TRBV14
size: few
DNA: TGTGCCAGCAGCCAAGCTCTGGACAGGGGAGGTGAAAAACTGTTTTTT
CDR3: CASSQALDRGGEKLFF

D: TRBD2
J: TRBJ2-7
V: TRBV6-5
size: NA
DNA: TGTGTCAGCGCGGGGGGCGGATCCTACAATGAGCAGTACTTC
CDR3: CVSAGGGSYNEQYF

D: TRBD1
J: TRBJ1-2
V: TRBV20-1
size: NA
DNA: TGCAGTGCCTGGGGGGGGGGACAGAAAGACTATGGCTACACCTTC
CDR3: CSAWGGGQKDYGYTF

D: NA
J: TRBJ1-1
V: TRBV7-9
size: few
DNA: TGTGCCAGCAGCTTAGGTTGGGGCCGCGGGGGGCTCCCTGAAGCTTTCTTT
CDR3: CASSLGWGRGGLPEAFF

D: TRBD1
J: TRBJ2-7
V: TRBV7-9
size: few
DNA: TGTGCCAGCAGCAGACGACAGGGGAGCTCCTACGAGCAGTACTTC
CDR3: CASSRRQGSSYEQYF

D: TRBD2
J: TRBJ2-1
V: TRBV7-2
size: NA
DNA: TGTGCCAGCAGCCGCCACCCCGAGCGGGGGTATAGTTCCTCCTACAATGAGCAGTTCTTC
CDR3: CASSRHPERGYSSSYNEQFF

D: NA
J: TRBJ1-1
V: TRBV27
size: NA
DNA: TGTGCCAGCAGTTTCCTGGGTCAGACCACTTTCTTT
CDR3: CASSFLGQTTFF

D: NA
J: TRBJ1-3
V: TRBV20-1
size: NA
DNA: TGCAGTGCCATTACAGGTACTGGAAACACCATATATTTT
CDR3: CSAITGTGNTIYF

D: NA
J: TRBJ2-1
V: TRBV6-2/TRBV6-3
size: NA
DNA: TGTGCCAGCAGGAGCATGAGACCCCTGTTCTTC
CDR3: CASRSMRPLFF

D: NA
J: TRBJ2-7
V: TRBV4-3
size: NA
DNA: TGCGCCAGCAGCCAAGTCTTTGGGGGGCTCGACGAGCAGTACTTC
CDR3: CASSQVFGGLDEQYF

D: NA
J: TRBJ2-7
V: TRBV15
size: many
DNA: TGTGCCACCAGCAACGGCCTATCCTACGAGCAGTACTTC
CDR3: CATSNGLSYEQYF

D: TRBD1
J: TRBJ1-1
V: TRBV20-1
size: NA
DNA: TGCAGTGCTAGAGACGGGACAGGGGGTGAAGCTTTCTTT
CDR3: CSARDGTGGEAFF

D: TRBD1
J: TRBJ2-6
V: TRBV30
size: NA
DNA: TGTGCCTGGGGACAGGGAACTCTCGTCCTGACTTTC
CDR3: CAWGQGTLVLTF

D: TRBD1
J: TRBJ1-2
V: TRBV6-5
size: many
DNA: TGTGCCAGCAGGTCCGGGACAGGGGATGGCTACACCTTC
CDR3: CASRSGTGDGYTF

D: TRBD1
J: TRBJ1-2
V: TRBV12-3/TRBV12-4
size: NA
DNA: TGTGCCAGCAGTCCATTACAGGGGCTATATGGCTACACCTTC
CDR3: CASSPLQGLYGYTF

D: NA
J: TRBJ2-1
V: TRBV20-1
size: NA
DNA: TGCAGTGCAGCCCGGGAACTACAGAACAATGAGCAGTTCTTC
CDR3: CSAARELQNNEQFF

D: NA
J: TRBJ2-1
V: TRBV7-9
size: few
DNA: TGTGCCAGCAGTACTGACTACTCCTACAATGAGCAGTTCTTC
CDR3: CASSTDYSYNEQFF

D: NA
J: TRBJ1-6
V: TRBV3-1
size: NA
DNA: TGTGCCAGCAGCCAAGAACGGTATAATTCACCCCTCCACTTT
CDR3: CASSQERYNSPLHF

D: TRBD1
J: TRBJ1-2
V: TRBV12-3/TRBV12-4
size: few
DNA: TGTGCCAGCAGTCCCAGAAGACAGGGTCTTGATGGCTACACCTTC
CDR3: CASSPRRQGLDGYTF

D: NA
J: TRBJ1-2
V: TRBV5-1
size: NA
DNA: TGCGCCAGCAGCTTGCGGGACGGGCGGAAGAGCTATGGCTACACCTTC
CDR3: CASSLRDGRKSYGYTF